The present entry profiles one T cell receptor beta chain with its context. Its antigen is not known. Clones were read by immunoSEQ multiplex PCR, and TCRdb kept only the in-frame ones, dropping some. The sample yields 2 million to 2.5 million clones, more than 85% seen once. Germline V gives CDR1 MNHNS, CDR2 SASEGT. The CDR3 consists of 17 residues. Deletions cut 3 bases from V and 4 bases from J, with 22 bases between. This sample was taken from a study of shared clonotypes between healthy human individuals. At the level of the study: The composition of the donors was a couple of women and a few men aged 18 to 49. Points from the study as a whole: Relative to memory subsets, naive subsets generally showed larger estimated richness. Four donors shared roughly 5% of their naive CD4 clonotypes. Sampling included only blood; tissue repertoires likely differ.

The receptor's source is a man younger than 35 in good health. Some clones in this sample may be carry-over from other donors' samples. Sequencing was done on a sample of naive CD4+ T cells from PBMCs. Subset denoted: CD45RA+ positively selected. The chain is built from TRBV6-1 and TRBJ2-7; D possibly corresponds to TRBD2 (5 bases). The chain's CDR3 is CASSDGWGDLLLYEQYF. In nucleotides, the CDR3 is TGTGCCAGCAGTGACGGGTGGGGAGATTTGCTTTTGTACGAGCAGTACTTC.